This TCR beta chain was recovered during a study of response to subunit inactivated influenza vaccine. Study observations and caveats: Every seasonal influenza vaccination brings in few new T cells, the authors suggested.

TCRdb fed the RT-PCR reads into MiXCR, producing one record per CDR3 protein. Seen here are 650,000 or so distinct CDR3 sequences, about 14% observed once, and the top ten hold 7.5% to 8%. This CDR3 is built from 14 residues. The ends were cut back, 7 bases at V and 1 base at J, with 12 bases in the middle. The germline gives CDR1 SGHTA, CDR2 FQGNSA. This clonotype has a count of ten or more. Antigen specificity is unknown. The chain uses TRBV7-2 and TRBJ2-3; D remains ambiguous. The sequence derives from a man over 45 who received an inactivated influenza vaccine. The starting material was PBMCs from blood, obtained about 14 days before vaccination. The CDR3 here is CASTRAWRTDTQYF. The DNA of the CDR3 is TGTGCCAGCACCCGGGCCTGGCGCACAGATACGCAGTATTTT.